These 15 T cell receptor beta chains came from one sample sequenced in a study of blood T cell repertoires in COVID-19. The data were produced by immunoSEQ multiplex PCR, yet TCRdb's version contains in-frame clones alone and is incomplete. The table lists 75,000 to 80,000 clones, roughly 85% of them singletons. Material for sequencing was peripheral blood. These receptor sequences come from a human donor in a cohort sampled during active COVID-19.

V is TRBV6-6 and J is TRBJ2-4; possibly TRBD2 for D (6 bases). CDR1 is MNHNY, CDR2 SVGAGI, per germline (reference sequence). This CDR3 contains 13 residues. The V gene lost 8 bases and the J gene lost 4 bases, with 12 bases spanning the gap. The DNA of the CDR3 is TGTGCCAGCGGGCTAGCGTCGAAAAACATTCAGTACTTC. It specifies CASGLASKNIQYF.

This clone has only a few counts. This rearrangement joins TRBV4-3 to TRBJ2-3; 7 bases are shared with TRBD2. After removal of 3 bases from V and 1 base from J, the junction contained 7 bases not matched to a gene. The V gene's germline CDR1 is LGHNA and CDR2 YSLEER. This CDR3 region has 16 residues. The CDR3: CASSHTLAARTDTQYF. DNA of the CDR3: TGCGCCAGCAGCCACACGCTAGCGGCCCGCACAGATACGCAGTATTTT.

The V gene is TRBV2, the J gene TRBJ1-2; TRBD1 aligns across 7 bases. CDR3 size: 15 residues. CDR1 is SNHLY and CDR2 is FYNNEI in the germline V gene. J was trimmed by 1 base and V by 6 bases; bases with no gene match: 8. For the CDR3, the DNA is TGTGCCAGCAGCCTGGGACAGTCGCGTAACTATGGCTACACCTTC. Translation: CASSLGQSRNYGYTF.

The rearrangement uses TRBV21-1 and TRBJ2-3; the table's D call, TRBD2, has no DNA check behind it. TRBV21-1 is termed a pseudogene. The CDR3 covers 20 residues. In DNA, the CDR3 is TGTGCCAGCAGCAAAGTAGAGCGGGAGGGCCGGTCCGCCCTGACAGATACGCAGTATTTT. Amino acids: CASSKVEREGRSALTDTQYF.

The rearrangement uses TRBV5-1 and TRBJ2-3; D perhaps matches TRBD1 (5 bases). The germline gives CDR1 SGHRS, CDR2 YFSETQ. This CDR3 has 16 amino acids. V was clipped by 4 bases and J by 4 bases, with 19 bases between them. The DNA for the CDR3 is TGCGCCAGCAGCCCCCCCAAGGAACCAGGGTCAGATACGCAGTATTTT. Translating it yields CASSPPKEPGSDTQYF.

CDR3 in amino acids: CASSYRTGANTGELFF. The CDR3 DNA follows: TGTGCCAGCAGTTACCGGACAGGGGCGAACACCGGGGAGCTGTTTTTT. The J gene is TRBJ2-2, the V gene TRBV6-2 or TRBV6-3; 9 nucleotides align to TRBD1. This CDR3 is 16 amino acids long. V was clipped by 2 bases and J by 0 bases; unmatched bases: 1. Looked up from germline, CDR1 is MNHEY and CDR2 is SVGEGT.

This clone was found a few times. This sequence joins TRBV19 and TRBJ2-3; TRBD2 agrees at 10 bases. The length of the CDR3 is 13 residues. J lost 3 bases, V lost 6 bases, and 0 bases had no gene match. Germline assignment: CDR1 LNHDA and CDR2 SQIVND (reference sequence). In nucleotides, the CDR3 is TGTGCCAGTAGACTAGCGGGGACAGATACGCAGTATTTT. Translated: CASRLAGTDTQYF.

The gene calls are TRBV18 and TRBJ2-5, with 11 bases that match TRBD2. This CDR3 comprises 14 residues. In germline, CDR1 is KGHSH, CDR2 LQKENI. J was trimmed by 3 bases and V by 3 bases; bases with no gene match: 0. The CDR3 DNA sequence: TGTGCCAGCTCACCGACTAGCGGGGAAGAGACCCAGTACTTC. It is translated as CASSPTSGEETQYF.

The chain couples TRBV27 to TRBJ2-3; 8 bases line up with TRBD2. Unmatched junction bases numbered 8, after V lost 4 bases and J lost 5 bases. The CDR3 loop spans 15 amino acids. Germline V gives CDR1 MNHEY, CDR2 SMNVEV (reference sequence). The CDR3 protein is CASSYSRGGRDTQYF. CDR3 coding DNA: TGTGCCAGCAGTTACTCCCGGGGGGGCCGAGATACGCAGTATTTT.

The J gene is TRBJ1-5, the V gene TRBV19, with 10 bases fitting TRBD1. Per the germline V gene, CDR1 is LNHDA and CDR2 is SQIVND (reference sequence). The CDR3 consists of 18 residues. Unmatched junction bases numbered 14, after V lost 3 bases and J lost 6 bases. The CDR3 is CASSIYWETGGNSQPQHF. The CDR3 DNA follows: TGTGCCAGTAGTATCTATTGGGAGACAGGGGGCAATAGTCAGCCCCAGCATTTT.

This sequence joins TRBV27 and TRBJ2-7, with D uncertain. Trimming took 3 bases from V and 1 from J, leaving 16 bases between them. Per the germline V gene, CDR1 is MNHEY and CDR2 is SMNVEV (reference sequence). CDR3 length: 16 amino acids. The CDR3, as DNA: TGTGCCAGCAGTTTCCCCGGCAGGCCCCATTCCTACGAGCAGTACTTC. Its protein product is CASSFPGRPHSYEQYF.

The rearrangement links TRBV18 to TRBJ1-3; 7 positions agree with TRBD1. The V segment lost 0 bases and the J segment 2 bases; nucleotides outside the gene matches: 1. The CDR3 is 15 residues long. The germline CDR1 and CDR2 sequences are KGHSH and LQKENI. CDR3 in DNA: TGTGCCAGCTCACCACCCGACAGGGCTGGAAACACCATATATTTT. It codes for CASSPPDRAGNTIYF.

The rearrangement joins TRBV12-3 or TRBV12-4 to TRBJ2-3; 8 bases map to TRBD1. The CDR3 is 13 residues long. The junction had 4 bases not matched to a gene; V was cut back by 6 bases and J by 5 bases. In nucleotides, the CDR3 is TGTGCCAGCAGCCTGGGACAGGTAGATACGCAGTATTTT. As protein: CASSLGQVDTQYF.

This rearrangement joins TRBV10-2 to TRBJ2-2, with D possibly being TRBD1 (6 bases). V lost 7 bases and J 3 bases, leaving 18 bases between the germline ends. CDR1 and CDR2 from the germline V gene are WSHSY and SAAADI. This CDR3 has 16 residues. DNA for the CDR3: TGCGCCAGCACGACAGGCCGGATGTTAGACACCGGGGAGCTGTTTTTT. It yields the protein CASTTGRMLDTGELFF.

The chain couples TRBV2 to TRBJ2-7; D is undetermined. V gave up 5 bases and J gave up 3 bases, with 8 bases separating them. Germline V lookup: CDR1 SNHLY, CDR2 FYNNEI. The CDR3 loop spans 12 amino acids. CDR3 amino acids: CASSQLFYEQYF. As DNA, the CDR3 is TGTGCCAGCAGTCAACTGTTCTACGAGCAGTACTTC. The full variable domain, rest sourced from reference TRBV2 and TRBJ2-7, is EPEVTQTPSHQVTQMGQEVILRCVPISNHLYFYWYRQILGQKVEFLVSFYNNEISEKSEIFDDQFSVERPDGSNFTLKIRSTKLEDSAMYFCASSQLFYEQYFGPGTRLTVT.